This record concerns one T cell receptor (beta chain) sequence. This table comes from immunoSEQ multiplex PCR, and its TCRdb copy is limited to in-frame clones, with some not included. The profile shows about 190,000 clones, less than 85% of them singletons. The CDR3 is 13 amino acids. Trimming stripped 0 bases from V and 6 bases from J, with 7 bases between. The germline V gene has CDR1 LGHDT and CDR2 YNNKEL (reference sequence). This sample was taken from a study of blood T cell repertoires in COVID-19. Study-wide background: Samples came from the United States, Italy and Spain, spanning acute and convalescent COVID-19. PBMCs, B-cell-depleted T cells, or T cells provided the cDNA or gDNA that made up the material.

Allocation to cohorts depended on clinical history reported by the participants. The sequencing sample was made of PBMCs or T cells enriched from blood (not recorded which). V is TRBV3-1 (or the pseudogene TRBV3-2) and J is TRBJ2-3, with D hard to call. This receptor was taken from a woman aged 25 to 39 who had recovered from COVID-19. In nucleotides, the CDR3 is TGTGCCAGCAGCCAAGATTTAGAGGATACGCAGTATTTT. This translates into CASSQDLEDTQYF.